These 27 T cell receptor beta chains originate from one sample sequenced in a study of OX40 agonist ivuxolimab in advanced cancers. The data were produced by immunoSEQ multiplex PCR, yet TCRdb's version contains in-frame clones alone and is incomplete. The sample has about 46,000 clones, about 80% seen once. Sequencing was performed on CD4+ or CD8+ T cells sorted from blood, taken in a trial of the OX40 agonist ivuxolimab. These receptor sequences come from an adult with an advanced solid tumor such as melanoma, head and neck, liver or kidney cancer.

V gene TRBV4-3 combines with J gene TRBJ2-3; a weak D match, TRBD1 (6 bases). The CDR3 is made up of 18 amino acids. Trimming left V 0 bases short and J 3 bases short, with 19 bases between. The V gene's germline CDR1 is LGHNA and CDR2 YSLEER. The CDR3 region has the DNA TGCGCCAGCAGCCAAGAGAACACAGGGATTTTGTTGACAGATACGCAGTATTTT. Encoded protein: CASSQENTGILLTDTQYF.

V and J are TRBV7-9 and TRBJ1-1; D remains unclear. Looked up from germline, CDR1 is SEHNR and CDR2 is FQNEAQ (reference sequence). The CDR3 is 13 amino acids. V shed 2 bases and J shed 1 base, with 5 bases lying between them. DNA for the CDR3: TGTGCCAGCAGCTTACAGACGAACACTGAAGCTTTCTTT. Amino acid sequence: CASSLQTNTEAFF.

The CDR3 DNA is TGTGCCAGCAGCGTAGTAGGGGCTAGCACAGATACGCAGTATTTT. This encodes CASSVVGASTDTQYF. This chain links TRBV9 with TRBJ2-3; a weak D match, TRBD1 (5 bases). This CDR3 region has 15 residues. Between the trimmed V and J ends, which lost 0 bases and 0 bases, there was a span of 8 bases. From germline, CDR1 is SGDLS and CDR2 YYNGEE.

The chain recombines TRBV7-8 with TRBJ1-3; no clear D gene. This CDR3 is built from 14 residues. Germline V gene sequence: CDR1 SGHVS, CDR2 FQNEAQ. V was clipped by 4 bases and J by 0 bases, with 7 bases between them. CDR3 sequence reads: CASSSSPSGNTIYF. DNA for the CDR3: TGTGCCAGCAGCTCTAGTCCCTCTGGAAACACCATATATTTT. The full variable domain, rest sourced from reference TRBV7-8 and TRBJ1-3, is GAGVSQSPRYKVAKRGQDVALRCDPISGHVSLFWYQQALGQGPEFLTYFQNEAQLDKSGLPSDRFFAERPEGSVSTLKIQRTQQEDSAVYLCASSSSPSGNTIYFGEGSWLTVV.

The J gene is TRBJ2-7, the V gene TRBV5-6; 9 bases fit TRBD2. V shed 4 bases, J shed 4 bases, and the junction held 9 bases outside the gene matches. Germline V gene lookup returns CDR1 SGHDT and CDR2 YYEEEE. The CDR3 runs to 15 residues. CDR3 amino acids: CASSRPGLAVYEQYF. The CDR3 DNA is TGTGCCAGCAGCCGTCCGGGACTAGCTGTGTACGAGCAGTACTTC. Together with reference TRBV5-6 and TRBJ2-7, the CDR3 gives the full variable domain: DAGVTQSPTHLIKTRGQQVTLRCSPKSGHDTVSWYQQALGQGPQFIFQYYEEEERQRGNFPDRFSGHQFPNYSSELNVNALLLGDSALYLCASSRPGLAVYEQYFGPGTRLTVT.

V gene TRBV6-1 combines with J gene TRBJ2-2; D uncertain. The CDR3 runs 14 residues. The V end was cut by 4 bases, the J end by 1 base, with 7 bases between. Germline CDR1 MNHNS, CDR2 SASEGT. CDR3 amino acids: CASSGYGNTGELFF. CDR3 coding DNA: TGTGCCAGCAGTGGGTACGGGAACACCGGGGAGCTGTTTTTT.

The V gene is TRBV7-8, the J gene TRBJ2-3; 7 bases agree with TRBD1. The germline V gene encodes CDR1 SGHVS and CDR2 FQNEAQ. The CDR3 runs 16 residues. Trimming at V came to 5 bases and at J to 6 bases, leaving 14 bases not matched to a gene. Here the CDR3 DNA reads TGTGCCAGCAGCCCCCCTTATCGACAGGGTGGCGATACGCAGTATTTT. Translated, it gives CASSPPYRQGGDTQYF.

The chain joins TRBV11-2 to TRBJ2-1; tentative D call: TRBD2 (6 bases). CDR3 length equals 15 residues. Trimming removed 1 base at V and 4 bases at J, with 11 bases between. Looked up from germline, CDR1 is SGHAT and CDR2 is FQNNGV. CDR3 region: CASSLGASVYNEQFF. CDR3 in DNA: TGTGCCAGCAGCTTAGGTGCTAGCGTATACAATGAGCAGTTCTTC.

The genes are TRBV4-1 and TRBJ2-1, with a tentative D call TRBD2 (7 bases). The CDR3 is 16 amino acids. Germline assignment: CDR1 MGHRA and CDR2 YSYEKL. V was pared by 4 bases and J by 1 base, with 14 bases between. The CDR3 here is CASSPQRGGSYNEQFF. CDR3 bases: TGCGCCAGCAGCCCGCAGAGGGGGGGGTCCTACAATGAGCAGTTCTTC.

The chain joins TRBV5-1 to TRBJ1-4; the D gene is possibly TRBD1 (6 bases). This CDR3 spans 15 amino acids. Between the trimmed V and J ends, which lost 4 bases and 7 bases, there was a span of 17 bases. Per the germline V gene, CDR1 is SGHRS and CDR2 is YFSETQ. CDR3 sequence reads: CASSHSGDRIEKLFF. CDR3 in DNA: TGCGCCAGCAGCCACTCAGGGGACCGGATTGAAAAACTGTTTTTT.

In this sample, this clone turned up once. The chain combines TRBV5-1 with TRBJ2-5, with 7 bases matching TRBD1. V gave up 5 bases and J gave up 0 bases; unmatched junction bases: 7. Germline V gives CDR1 SGHRS, CDR2 YFSETQ. There are 15 residues in the CDR3. In DNA, the CDR3 is TGCGCCAGCAGTAAGGACAGGATTAACCAAGAGACCCAGTACTTC. Its translation is CASSKDRINQETQYF.

This sequence joins TRBV18 and TRBJ2-3; a weak D match, TRBD1 (6 bases). The germline V gene encodes CDR1 KGHSH and CDR2 LQKENI. The CDR3 contains 15 residues. V lost 1 base to trimming and J lost 4 bases, with 12 bases between them. CDR3 sequence (DNA): TGTGCCAGCTCACCACGGGCCAGGGGCGCAGATACGCAGTATTTT. Its protein product is CASSPRARGADTQYF.

This rearrangement joins TRBV5-1 to TRBJ2-7; no clear D gene. Trimming cost V 0 bases and J 2 bases, with 9 bases left between them. Germline lookup yields CDR1 SGHRS and CDR2 YFSETQ. This CDR3 has 14 amino acids. CDR3 nucleotide sequence: TGCGCCAGCAGCTTGGAGCCAGCCGCCTACGAGCAGTACTTC. Protein sequence: CASSLEPAAYEQYF.

This clone was seen once. This rearrangement joins TRBV9 to TRBJ2-5, with a possible D match to TRBD1 (5 bases). The CDR3 spans 13 residues. In germline, CDR1 is SGDLS, CDR2 YYNGEE. Deletions cut 3 bases from V and 5 bases from J, with 11 bases between. The CDR3 DNA reads as TGTGCCAGCAGCGGGACACCGATGGAGACCCAGTACTTC. Translation gives CASSGTPMETQYF. The whole variable domain, remainder taken from reference TRBV9 and TRBJ2-5, is DSGVTQTPKHLITATGQRVTLRCSPRSGDLSVYWYQQSLDQGLQFLIQYYNGEERAKGNILERFSAQQFPDLHSELNLSSLELGDSALYFCASSGTPMETQYFGPGTRLLVL.

The chain recombines TRBV2 with TRBJ2-5, with 13 nucleotides matching TRBD2. Unmatched junction bases numbered 14, after V lost 7 bases and J lost 3 bases. The CDR3 contains 18 residues. The germline gives CDR1 SNHLY, CDR2 FYNNEI. CDR3 nucleotides: TGTGCCAGCACCCACATGGGACCACTAGCGGGAGGGGAAGAGACCCAGTACTTC. This gives the protein CASTHMGPLAGGEETQYF.

This clone was counted between two and nine times. The chain combines TRBV27 with TRBJ2-3; D is perhaps TRBD1 or TRBD2 (6 bases each). Germline V lookup: CDR1 MNHEY, CDR2 SMNVEV (reference sequence). Trimming left V 4 bases short and J 4 bases short, with 15 bases between. The CDR3 has 15 amino acids. The DNA for the CDR3 is TGTGCCAGCAGTTCGTCACAGGGAGGCGCAGATACGCAGTATTTT. It is translated as CASSSSQGGADTQYF.

This clone was counted once. V gene TRBV7-6 combines with J gene TRBJ1-2, with D possibly being TRBD1 (5 bases). The CDR3 totals 16 residues. V shed 8 bases and J shed 1 base, with 20 bases lying between them. CDR1 is SGHVS, CDR2 FNYEAQ, per germline. In DNA, the CDR3 is TGTGCCAGCCATTACGGAGGGGTGAGACTTAACTATGGCTACACCTTC. Residues: CASHYGGVRLNYGYTF.

The chain has TRBV28 and TRBJ1-5; no clear D gene. Germline CDR1 MDHEN, CDR2 SYDVKM. The CDR3 loop spans 14 amino acids. Deletions cut 6 bases from V and 2 bases from J, with 11 bases between. CDR3: CASRSIWGNQPQHF. CDR3 bases: TGTGCCAGCAGGTCAATCTGGGGCAATCAGCCCCAGCATTTT. Complete variable domain (other parts from reference TRBV28 and TRBJ1-5): DVKVTQSSRYLVKRTGEKVFLECVQDMDHENMFWYRQDPGLGLRLIYFSYDVKMKEKGDIPEGYSVSREKKERFSLILESASTNQTSMYLCASRSIWGNQPQHFGDGTRLSIL.

This clone was counted a single time. The V call is TRBV20-1, the J call TRBJ2-1, with D unclear. Germline lookup yields CDR1 DFQATT and CDR2 SNEGSKA (reference sequence). The V end was cut by 4 bases, the J end by 7 bases, with 8 bases between. The length of the CDR3 is 11 residues. The CDR3 protein is CSAISGNEQFF. The CDR3 DNA reads TGCAGTGCTATATCTGGGAATGAGCAGTTCTTC.

This clone occurred a few times. A junction boundary mismatches the germline segment, possibly from a read error. This chain uses TRBV7-2 with TRBJ1-5, with D possibly being TRBD1 (5 bases). The CDR3 sequence is 14 residues long. CDR1 SGHTA and CDR2 FQGNSA come from the germline V gene. CDR3 in amino acids: CASSVAGASQPQHF. The DNA for the CDR3 is TGTGCCAGCAGCGTAGCTGGGGCGAGTCAGCCCCAGCATTTT.

The CDR3 region is CATSIEADEPDKQFF. The CDR3 coding sequence is TGTGCCACCTCAATAGAAGCGGACGAACCCGATAAGCAGTTCTTC. The chain links TRBV6-4 to TRBJ2-1; maybe TRBD2 (5 bases). Germline CDR1 reads MRHNA; CDR2 reads SNTAGT. This CDR3 region has 15 residues. V was pared by 10 bases and J by 11 bases, with 27 bases between.

J is TRBJ1-1 and V is TRBV6-6; tentative D call: TRBD1 (5 bases). The CDR3 runs 15 residues. V lost 0 bases to trimming and J lost 0 bases, with 8 bases between them. The germline CDR1 and CDR2 sequences are MNHNY and SVGAGI (reference sequence). The CDR3 DNA reads as TGTGCCAGCAGTTACTCGGGACTGCTGAACACTGAAGCTTTCTTT. This gives the protein CASSYSGLLNTEAFF.

In its sample, this clone was seen once. V gene TRBV11-2 combines with J gene TRBJ2-1, with 11 bases identical to TRBD2. The J segment lost 4 bases and the V segment lost 5 bases, leaving 10 bases of the junction unmatched. The CDR3 length is 17 residues. CDR1 is SGHAT and CDR2 is FQNNGV in the germline V gene. This CDR3 is CASSHWSGTSGYNEQFF. The CDR3 bases are TGTGCCAGCAGCCACTGGTCGGGGACTAGCGGTTACAATGAGCAGTTCTTC.

CDR3 nucleotides: TGTGCCAGCAGTTTCGGTTGGGGAGACGGGACAGACAACACTGAAGCTTTCTTT. It specifies CASSFGWGDGTDNTEAFF. The genes are TRBV28 and TRBJ1-1; 7 bases agree with TRBD1. CDR3 length: 18 amino acids. CDR1 and CDR2 (germline): MDHEN, SYDVKM. Unmatched junction bases numbered 15, after V lost 3 bases and J lost 2 bases.

This chain connects TRBV7-9 to TRBJ2-7; no reliable D call. CDR1 SEHNR and CDR2 FQNEAQ come from the germline V gene (reference sequence). The CDR3 is 15 residues long. V lost 5 bases to trimming and J lost 5 bases, with 19 bases between them. The CDR3 loop is CASSHGAGTVHEQYF. DNA for the CDR3: TGTGCCAGCAGCCATGGTGCTGGAACAGTCCACGAGCAGTACTTC.

V gene TRBV7-3 combines with J gene TRBJ2-7; D gene uncertain. V was cut by 5 bases and J by 5 bases, with 19 bases left in between. The CDR3 has 15 residues. Per the germline V gene, CDR1 is SGHTA and CDR2 is FQGTGA. In DNA, the CDR3 is TGTGCCAGCAGCGTATTTGCCGGACGGCAGAACGAGCAGTACTTC. Translation: CASSVFAGRQNEQYF. The variable domain in full, completed from reference TRBV7-3 and TRBJ2-7, reads GAGVSQTPSNKVTEKGKYVELRCDPISGHTALYWYRQSLGQGPEFLIYFQGTGAADDSGLPNDRFFAVRPEGSVSTLKIQRTERGDSAVYLCASSVFAGRQNEQYFGPGTRLTVT.

The gene calls are TRBV18 and TRBJ2-5; D gene unclear. The CDR3 is 14 residues long. Deletions cut 0 bases from V and 4 bases from J, with 9 bases between. Germline V gene sequence: CDR1 KGHSH, CDR2 LQKENI. This CDR3 reads CASSPPSMAETQYF. Here the CDR3 DNA reads TGTGCCAGCTCACCACCGTCCATGGCAGAGACCCAGTACTTC.